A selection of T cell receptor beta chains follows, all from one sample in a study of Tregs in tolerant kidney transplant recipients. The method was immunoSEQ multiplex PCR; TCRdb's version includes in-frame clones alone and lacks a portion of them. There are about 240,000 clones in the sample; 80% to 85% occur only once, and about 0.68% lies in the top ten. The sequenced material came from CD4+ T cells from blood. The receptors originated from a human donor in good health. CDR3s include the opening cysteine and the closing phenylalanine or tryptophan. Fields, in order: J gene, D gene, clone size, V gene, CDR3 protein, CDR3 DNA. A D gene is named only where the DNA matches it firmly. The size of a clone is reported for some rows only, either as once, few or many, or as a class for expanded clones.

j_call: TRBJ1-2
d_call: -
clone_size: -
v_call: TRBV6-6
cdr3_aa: CASSYWTGNYGYTF
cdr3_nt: TGCGCCAGCAGTTACTGGACGGGGAACTATGGCTACACCTTC

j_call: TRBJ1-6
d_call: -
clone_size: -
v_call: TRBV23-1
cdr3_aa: CASSQRGFGNSPLHF
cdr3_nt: TGCGCCAGCAGTCAAAGGGGGTTCGGTAATTCACCCCTCCACTTT

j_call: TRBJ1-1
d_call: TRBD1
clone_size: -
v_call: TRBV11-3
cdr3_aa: CASSGSDRGTEAFF
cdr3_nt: TGTGCCAGCAGCGGATCGGACAGGGGCACTGAAGCTTTCTTT

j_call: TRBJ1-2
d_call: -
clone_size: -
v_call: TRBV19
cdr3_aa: CASSIPRDTYGYTF
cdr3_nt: TGTGCCAGTAGTATACCCCGGGACACATATGGCTACACCTTC

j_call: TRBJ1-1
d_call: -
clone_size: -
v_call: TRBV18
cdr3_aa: CASSPPAANTEAFF
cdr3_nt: TGTGCCAGCTCACCCCCGGCTGCCAACACTGAAGCTTTCTTT

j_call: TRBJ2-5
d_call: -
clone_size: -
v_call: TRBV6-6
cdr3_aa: CASRSQGETQYF
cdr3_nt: TGTGCCAGCAGATCCCAGGGGGAGACCCAGTACTTC

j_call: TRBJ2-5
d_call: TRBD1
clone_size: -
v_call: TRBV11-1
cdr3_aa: CASSLRTGVSTQYF
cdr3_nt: TGTGCCAGCAGCTTAAGGACAGGGGTTTCTACCCAGTACTTC

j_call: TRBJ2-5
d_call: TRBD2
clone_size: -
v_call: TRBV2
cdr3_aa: CASSDISGGGVGYQETQYF
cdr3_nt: TGTGCCAGCAGTGATATTAGCGGGGGTGGAGTGGGGTACCAAGAGACCCAGTACTTC

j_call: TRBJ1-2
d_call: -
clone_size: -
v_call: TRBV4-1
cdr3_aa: CASSQPTKDSNGYTF
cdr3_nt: TGCGCCAGCAGCCAACCGACGAAAGACAGCAATGGCTACACCTTC

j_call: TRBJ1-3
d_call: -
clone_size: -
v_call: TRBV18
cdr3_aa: CASSPVPLSPSGNTIYF
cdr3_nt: TGTGCCAGCTCACCAGTCCCACTCTCCCCCTCTGGAAACACCATATATTTT

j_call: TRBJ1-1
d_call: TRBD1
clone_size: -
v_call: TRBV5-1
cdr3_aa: CASSGGDRDATEAFF
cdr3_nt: TGCGCCAGCAGCGGAGGAGACAGGGACGCAACTGAAGCTTTCTTT

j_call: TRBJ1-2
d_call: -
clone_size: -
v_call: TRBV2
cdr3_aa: CASRPAGRSFSYGYTF
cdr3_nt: TGTGCCAGCAGACCCGCCGGACGGAGCTTTAGCTATGGCTACACCTTC

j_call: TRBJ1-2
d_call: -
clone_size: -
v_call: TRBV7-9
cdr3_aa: CASSFTQGSDGYTF
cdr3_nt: TGTGCCAGCAGCTTTACTCAGGGTTCTGATGGCTACACCTTC

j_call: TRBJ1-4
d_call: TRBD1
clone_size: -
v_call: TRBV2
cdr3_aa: CASSPNSGTVKPKLFF
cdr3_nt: TGTGCCAGCAGCCCTAATTCCGGGACAGTCAAACCCAAACTGTTTTTT

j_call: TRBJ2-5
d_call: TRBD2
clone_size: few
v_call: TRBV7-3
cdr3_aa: CASSFTSGETQYF
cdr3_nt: TGTGCCAGCAGCTTTACTAGCGGAGAGACCCAGTACTTC

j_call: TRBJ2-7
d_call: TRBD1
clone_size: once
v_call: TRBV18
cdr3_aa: CASSPEGAHLLF
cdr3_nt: TGTGCCAGCTCACCTGAGGGGGCCCATTTGCTCTTC

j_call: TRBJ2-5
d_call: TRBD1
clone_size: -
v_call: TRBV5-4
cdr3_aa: CASSPQGQASQETQYF
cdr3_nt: TGTGCCAGCAGCCCACAGGGACAGGCAAGTCAGGAGACCCAGTACTTC